Presented here are 29 T cell receptor beta chains from one specimen sequenced in a study of T-cell reconstitution after alpha-beta-depleted transplantation in children. Using unique molecular identifiers, the investigators prepared the TCRbeta library. TCRdb re-called the PCR reads with MiXCR, one entry per CDR3 protein. The profile covers over 550,000 distinct CDR3 sequences, with about 11% appearing a single time and roughly 3.9% taken by the ten largest. The material was PBMCs from the stem cell graft donor, obtained from the stem cell graft. The receptors stem from a human donor who donated a stem cell graft to a child with acute myeloid leukemia.

This clonotype has just a few counts. J is TRBJ2-7 and V is TRBV7-2; D unresolved. The CDR3 contains 14 residues. The germline V and J ends were trimmed by 2 bases and 1 base, with 9 bases remaining between them. The germline CDR1 and CDR2 sequences are SGHTA and FQGNSA. This CDR3 reads CASSLLAESYEQYF. The CDR3 coding sequence is TGTGCCAGCAGCTTACTGGCGGAATCCTACGAGCAGTACTTC.

This clonotype was recorded a few times. This rearrangement joins TRBV7-9 to TRBJ1-2; the match to TRBD1 covers 10 bases. The germline V gene has CDR1 SEHNR and CDR2 FQNEAQ (reference sequence). The V gene end was trimmed by 7 bases and the J gene end by 4 bases; junction bases not matched to a gene: 15. This CDR3 has 17 residues. The CDR3 sequence is CASTSRDRGHPGYGYTF. CDR3 sequence (DNA): TGTGCCAGCACCTCCAGGGACAGGGGCCACCCTGGCTATGGCTACACCTTC. Full variable domain (remainder filled in from reference TRBV7-9 and TRBJ1-2): DTGVSQNPRHKITKRGQNVTFRCDPISEHNRLYWYRQTLGQGPEFLTYFQNEAQLEKSRLLSDRFSAERPKGSFSTLEIQRTEQGDSAMYLCASTSRDRGHPGYGYTFGSGTRLTVV.

This clonotype was counted many times. The rearrangement links TRBV29-1 to TRBJ2-1; no definite D call. Germline V gene data show CDR1 as SQVTM and CDR2 as ANQGSEA. This CDR3 is 12 amino acids long. The CDR3 loop is CSSAASYNEQFF. CDR3 nucleotide sequence: TGCAGTTCGGCGGCTTCCTACAATGAGCAGTTCTTC.

This clonotype was detected a few times. The chain has TRBV5-1 and TRBJ2-7; D is uncertain. Germline-derived CDR1 and CDR2 are SGHRS and YFSETQ. The V end lost 0 bases, the J end lost 3 bases, and 10 bases lay between the germline ends. This CDR3 has 14 residues. CDR3 region: CASSLDNSGYEQYF. Here the CDR3 DNA reads TGCGCCAGCAGCTTGGACAACTCGGGCTACGAGCAGTACTTC.

The chain uses TRBV20-1 and TRBJ2-7; D possibly corresponds to TRBD1 (6 bases). CDR1 and CDR2 from the germline V gene are DFQATT and SNEGSKA (reference sequence). This CDR3 has 14 residues. Between the trimmed V and J ends, which lost 2 bases and 3 bases, there was a span of 14 bases. The CDR3 loop reads CSARPPGQSYEQYF. The CDR3, as DNA: TGCAGTGCTAGACCTCCGGGACAAAGCTACGAGCAGTACTTC.

This clonotype has a count of ten or more. V is TRBV5-1 and J is TRBJ2-4, with TRBD1 matching over 7 bases. The CDR3 is made up of 15 amino acids. Trimming cost V 0 bases and J 5 bases; bases outside gene matches: 5. Per the germline V gene, CDR1 is SGHRS and CDR2 is YFSETQ. CDR3 nucleotide sequence: TGCGCCAGCAGCTTGGAGGGGGACAGCCAAAACATTCAGTACTTC. Its translation is CASSLEGDSQNIQYF.

This chain joins TRBV12-3 or TRBV12-4 and TRBJ2-3; no clear D. Trimming stripped 5 bases from V and 3 bases from J, with 12 bases between. The length of the CDR3 is 14 residues. This chain's CDR3 is CASSPLKTTDTQYF. In DNA form, the CDR3 reads TGTGCCAGCAGTCCGCTAAAGACGACAGATACGCAGTATTTT.

Only a few counts were recorded for this clonotype. J is TRBJ2-7 and V is TRBV5-1, with TRBD1 identical over 11 bases. The CDR3 totals 14 residues. Germline CDR1 reads SGHRS; CDR2 reads YFSETQ. V trimming: 2 bases; J trimming: 6 bases; junction bases outside the gene matches: 4. The CDR3 loop reads CASSFGQGAIEQYF. In DNA, the CDR3 is TGCGCCAGCAGCTTCGGACAGGGGGCTATCGAGCAGTACTTC.

The chain combines TRBV5-1 with TRBJ2-3; tentatively, D is TRBD2 (6 bases). CDR3 length: 16 amino acids. V dropped 4 bases and J dropped 1 base, with 16 bases sitting between them. Germline lookup yields CDR1 SGHRS and CDR2 YFSETQ. CDR3 sequence (DNA): TGCGCCAGCAGCAGGGGAGGCAGGGACCGCACAGATACGCAGTATTTT. This gives the protein CASSRGGRDRTDTQYF.

This clonotype was observed a few times. This chain joins TRBV10-3 and TRBJ2-5; 11 nucleotides align to TRBD2. The V gene's germline CDR1 is ENHRY and CDR2 SYGVKD. CDR3 length: 17 amino acids. V dropped 6 bases and J dropped 2; count of bases not matched to a gene: 11. CDR3 sequence (DNA): TGTGCCATCAGCTCCTCCGGGACTAGCGGCTTACAAGAGACCCAGTACTTC. Amino acids: CAISSSGTSGLQETQYF.

V gene TRBV20-1 combines with J gene TRBJ1-6, with 9 bases matching TRBD1. The germline gives CDR1 DFQATT, CDR2 SNEGSKA (reference sequence). The CDR3 contains 15 residues. Losses at the gene ends were 2 bases for V and 9 bases for J; bases not matched to a gene: 8. CDR3 DNA sequence: TGCAGTGCTAGAAATCCCGGGACAGGGATTTCACCCCTCCACTTT. Translating gives CSARNPGTGISPLHF.

Notes on this clonotype: A much larger clone differs from this one at a single base, so this may be a read error. This chain links TRBV20-1 with TRBJ1-6; weak D call: TRBD1 (6 bases). This CDR3 is 14 amino acids long. Germline V lookup: CDR1 DFQATT, CDR2 SNEGSKA (reference sequence). The CDR3 loop reads CSARWGAQNSPLYF. The CDR3 coding sequence is TGCAGTGCTAGATGGGGGGCGCAGAATTCACCCCTCTACTTT.

V and J are TRBV6-2 or TRBV6-3 and TRBJ2-6; D unclear. Trimming removed 6 bases from V and 2 bases from J, with 11 bases in between. Germline V gene data show CDR1 as MNHEY and CDR2 as SVGEGT. The CDR3 totals 15 residues. In DNA, the CDR3 is TGTGCCAGCAGCCGAGTCCGGACTGGGGCCAACGTCCTGACTTTC. Its translation is CASSRVRTGANVLTF.

Here the CDR3 reads CASSQGLAGGWDTQYF. The CDR3, as DNA: TGTGCCAGCAGTCAGGGACTAGCGGGAGGGTGGGACACGCAGTATTTT. The chain carries TRBV28 and TRBJ2-3; 16 bases are a match to TRBD2. Germline-derived CDR1 and CDR2 are MDHEN and SYDVKM. The length of the CDR3 is 16 residues. V shed 5 bases and J 9 bases; nucleotides not matched to a gene: 8.

The chain uses TRBV18 and TRBJ2-5, with D tentatively TRBD1 or TRBD2 (5 bases each). Trimming shortened V by 1 base and J by 3 bases, and 12 bases separated the two germline ends. Germline CDR1 KGHSH, CDR2 LQKENI. The CDR3 totals 15 residues. CDR3 residues: CASSPLRLGEETQYF. The CDR3 region has the DNA TGTGCCAGCTCACCACTTAGACTGGGGGAAGAGACCCAGTACTTC.

V and J are TRBV4-2 and TRBJ1-5, with D unclear. V shed 0 bases and J shed 2 bases, with 8 bases lying between them. CDR3 size: 15 residues. Germline-derived CDR1 and CDR2 are LGHNA and YNFKEQ. The CDR3 bases are TGTGCCAGCAGCCAAGACGGGTGGGGCAATCAGCCCCAGCATTTT. Encoded protein: CASSQDGWGNQPQHF.

This clonotype has a count of ten or more. The chain recombines TRBV29-1 with TRBJ2-7; D is unclear. Germline CDR1 SQVTM, CDR2 ANQGSEA. V was trimmed by 4 bases and J by 0 bases, leaving 7 bases between them. This CDR3 is 12 amino acids long. The CDR3 DNA follows: TGCAGCGTTGCGGCGAGCTCCTACGAGCAGTACTTC. Translated: CSVAASSYEQYF.

This clonotype has ten or more counts. The chain links TRBV20-1 to TRBJ2-5, with TRBD2 matching over 8 bases. V lost 6 bases to trimming and J lost 1 base; unmatched junction nucleotides: 7. Germline V gene data show CDR1 as DFQATT and CDR2 as SNEGSKA (reference sequence). The CDR3 is 14 residues long. The CDR3 loop reads CSATTGTSQETQYF. The CDR3 DNA sequence: TGCAGTGCAACTACCGGGACTAGCCAAGAGACCCAGTACTTC.

This clonotype was seen more than once but under ten times. J is TRBJ2-3 and V is TRBV20-1; D call uncertain. Trimming took off 0 bases at V and 6 bases at J, with 7 bases between the two ends. CDR1 is DFQATT, CDR2 SNEGSKA, per germline (reference sequence). This CDR3 is built from 12 residues. The CDR3 DNA sequence: TGCAGTGCTAGAGATCGATTGGATACGCAGTATTTT. This translates into CSARDRLDTQYF.

This chain connects TRBV7-2 to TRBJ1-4; 7 nucleotides align to TRBD1. V gave up 4 bases and J gave up 5 bases; unmatched junction bases: 7. In germline, CDR1 is SGHTA, CDR2 FQGNSA. The CDR3 runs 15 residues. DNA of the CDR3: TGTGCCAGCAGCTCCGGAGGGGGCCCGAATGAAAAACTGTTTTTT. It encodes CASSSGGGPNEKLFF.

V is TRBV5-5 and J is TRBJ2-7; 8 bases map to TRBD2. Unmatched junction bases numbered 10, after V lost 1 base and J lost 4 bases. Germline assignment: CDR1 SGHKS and CDR2 YYEKEE (reference sequence). CDR3 size: 16 residues. Written as DNA, the CDR3 is TGTGCCAGCAGCTTGCTCTGGGCTAGCGGGTTTTACGAGCAGTACTTC. This sequence encodes CASSLLWASGFYEQYF.

This clonotype has more than one count but fewer than ten. This sequence joins TRBV27 and TRBJ2-7; D is perhaps TRBD1 or TRBD2 (6 bases each). In germline, CDR1 is MNHEY, CDR2 SMNVEV (reference sequence). V was clipped by 5 bases and J by 2 bases, with 31 bases between them. The CDR3 is 20 residues long. CDR3 sequence reads: CASSQRGGGFSFDSTYEQYF. For the CDR3, the DNA is TGTGCCAGCAGTCAAAGAGGAGGGGGTTTTTCATTTGACTCCACCTACGAGCAGTACTTC.

This clonotype has at least ten counts. The genes are TRBV6-2 or TRBV6-3 and TRBJ2-3, with D possibly being TRBD2 (6 bases). V lost 5 bases to trimming and J lost 2 bases, with 14 bases between them. This CDR3 has 15 amino acids. Germline CDR1 and CDR2: MNHEY and SVGEGT. CDR3 region: CASSRPGSFTDTQYF. The CDR3 DNA follows: TGTGCCAGCAGTCGCCCCGGGAGTTTCACAGATACGCAGTATTTT.

This clonotype was picked up a small number of times. V is TRBV7-2 and J is TRBJ1-2; D remains unclear. The V and J ends lost 6 bases and 0 bases respectively, with 11 bases between them. The CDR3 has 14 residues. In germline, CDR1 is SGHTA, CDR2 FQGNSA. The CDR3 region has the DNA TGTGCCAGCAGGAGGCCGGTAGCTAACTATGGCTACACCTTC. Translation gives CASRRPVANYGYTF.

This clonotype was observed at least ten times. The genes are TRBV30 and TRBJ2-1; D is undetermined. Trimming stripped 1 base from V and 10 bases from J, with 11 bases between. CDR3 length: 12 amino acids. Germline CDR1 and CDR2: GTSNPN and SVGIG (reference sequence). The CDR3 loop is CAWSETLGEQFF. The CDR3 coding sequence is TGTGCCTGGAGTGAAACCTTGGGGGAGCAGTTCTTC.

This clonotype was picked up many times. The V gene is TRBV18, the J gene TRBJ2-5; D call uncertain. V was trimmed by 2 bases and J by 2 bases, leaving 9 bases between them. CDR1 and CDR2 (germline): KGHSH, LQKENI. The CDR3 is 14 amino acids. The CDR3 nucleotides are TGTGCCAGCTCACCAATCTCCGGACAAGAGACCCAGTACTTC. It is translated as CASSPISGQETQYF.

This clonotype was counted at least ten times. The chain combines TRBV5-1 with TRBJ2-1; D possibly uses TRBD1 or TRBD2 (5 bases each). V was clipped by 4 bases and J by 15 bases, with 17 bases between them. The CDR3 totals 12 residues. Germline CDR1 reads SGHRS; CDR2 reads YFSETQ. The CDR3 DNA reads TGCGCCAGCAGCAAGGACCGGGACCGAGGGTTCTTC. As protein: CASSKDRDRGFF.

There are a few counts of this clonotype. V and J are TRBV28 and TRBJ1-1; a weak D match, TRBD1 (5 bases). V was trimmed by 5 bases and J by 4 bases, leaving 17 bases between them. CDR3 length: 15 residues. Germline CDR1 is MDHEN and CDR2 is SYDVKM. This CDR3 reads CASSPPGRWATEAFF. As DNA, the CDR3 is TGTGCCAGCAGTCCCCCGGGACGGTGGGCCACTGAAGCTTTCTTT.

The CDR3 reads CSALTSGRPYEQYF. CDR3 coding DNA: TGCAGTGCGCTGACTAGCGGGAGGCCTTACGAGCAGTACTTC. J is TRBJ2-7 and V is TRBV20-1; 13 nucleotides match TRBD2. J lost 4 bases, V lost 6 bases, and 6 bases had no gene match. Germline lookup yields CDR1 DFQATT and CDR2 SNEGSKA (reference sequence). The CDR3 is made up of 14 amino acids.